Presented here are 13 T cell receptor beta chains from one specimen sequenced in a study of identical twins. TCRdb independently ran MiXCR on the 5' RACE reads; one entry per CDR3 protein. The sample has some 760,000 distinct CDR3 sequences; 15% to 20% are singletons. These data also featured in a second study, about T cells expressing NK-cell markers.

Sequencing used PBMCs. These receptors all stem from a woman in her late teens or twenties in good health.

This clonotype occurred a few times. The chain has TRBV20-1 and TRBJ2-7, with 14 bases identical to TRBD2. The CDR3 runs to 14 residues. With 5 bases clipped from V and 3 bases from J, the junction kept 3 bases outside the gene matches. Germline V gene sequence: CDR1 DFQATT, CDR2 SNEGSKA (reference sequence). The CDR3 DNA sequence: TGCAGTGCTCAGGGACTAGCGGGAGTCTACGAGCAGTACTTC. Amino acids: CSAQGLAGVYEQYF.

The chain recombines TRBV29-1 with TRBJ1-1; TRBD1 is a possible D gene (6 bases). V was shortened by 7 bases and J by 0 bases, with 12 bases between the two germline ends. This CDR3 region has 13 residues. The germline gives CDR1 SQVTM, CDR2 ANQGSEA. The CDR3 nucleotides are TGCAGCGCCCGGACAGTCATGAACACTGAAGCTTTCTTT. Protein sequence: CSARTVMNTEAFF.

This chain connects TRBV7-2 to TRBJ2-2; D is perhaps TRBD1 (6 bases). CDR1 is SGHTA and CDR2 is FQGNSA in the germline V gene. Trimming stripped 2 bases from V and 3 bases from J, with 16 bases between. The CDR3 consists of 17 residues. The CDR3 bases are TGTGCCAGCAGCTTATTTATCACCCAGGGGTACACCGGGGAGCTGTTTTTT. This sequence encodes CASSLFITQGYTGELFF.

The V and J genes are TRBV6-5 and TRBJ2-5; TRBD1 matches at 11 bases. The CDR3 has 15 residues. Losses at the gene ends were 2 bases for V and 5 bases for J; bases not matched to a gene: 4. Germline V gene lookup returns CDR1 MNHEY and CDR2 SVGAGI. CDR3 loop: CASSYRTGGVETQYF. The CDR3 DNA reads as TGTGCCAGCAGTTACCGGACAGGGGGCGTGGAGACCCAGTACTTC.

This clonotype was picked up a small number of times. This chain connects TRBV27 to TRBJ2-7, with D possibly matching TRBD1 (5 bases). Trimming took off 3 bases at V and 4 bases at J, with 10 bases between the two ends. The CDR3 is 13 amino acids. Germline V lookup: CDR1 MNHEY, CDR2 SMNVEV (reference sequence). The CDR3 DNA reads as TGTGCCAGCAGTTTCTCGACAGTTTACGAGCAGTACTTC. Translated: CASSFSTVYEQYF.

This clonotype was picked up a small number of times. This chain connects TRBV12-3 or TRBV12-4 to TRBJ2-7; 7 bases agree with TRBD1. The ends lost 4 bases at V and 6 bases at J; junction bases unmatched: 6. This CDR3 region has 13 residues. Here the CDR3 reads CASSWTGSSEQYF. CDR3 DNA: TGTGCCAGCAGTTGGACAGGATCCAGCGAGCAGTACTTC.

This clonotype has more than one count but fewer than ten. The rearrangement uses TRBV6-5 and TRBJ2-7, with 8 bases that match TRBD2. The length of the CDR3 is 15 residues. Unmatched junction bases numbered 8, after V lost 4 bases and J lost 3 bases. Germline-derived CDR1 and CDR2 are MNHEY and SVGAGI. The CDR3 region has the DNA TGTGCCAGCAGTTCCCCGGGACTAGGGTACTACGAGCAGTACTTC. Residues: CASSSPGLGYYEQYF.

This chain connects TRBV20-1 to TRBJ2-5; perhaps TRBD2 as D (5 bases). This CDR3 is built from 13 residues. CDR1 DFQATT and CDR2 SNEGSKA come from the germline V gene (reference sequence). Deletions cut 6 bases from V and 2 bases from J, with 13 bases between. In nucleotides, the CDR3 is TGCAGTGCCCCCTCCAGCGGTCAAGAGACCCAGTACTTC. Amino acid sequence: CSAPSSGQETQYF.

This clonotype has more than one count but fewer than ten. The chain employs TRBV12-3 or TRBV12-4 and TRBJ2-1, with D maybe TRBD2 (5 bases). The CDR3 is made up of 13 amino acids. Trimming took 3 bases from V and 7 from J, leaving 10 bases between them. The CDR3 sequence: CASSFEGVNEQFF. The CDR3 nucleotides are TGTGCCAGCAGTTTTGAGGGCGTTAATGAGCAGTTCTTC.

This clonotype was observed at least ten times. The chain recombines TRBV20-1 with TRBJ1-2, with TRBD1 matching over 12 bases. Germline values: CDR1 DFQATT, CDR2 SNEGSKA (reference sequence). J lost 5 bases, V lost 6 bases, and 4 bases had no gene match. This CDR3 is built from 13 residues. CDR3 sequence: CSAGTGGLYGYTF. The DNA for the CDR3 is TGCAGTGCCGGGACAGGGGGCTTGTATGGCTACACCTTC.

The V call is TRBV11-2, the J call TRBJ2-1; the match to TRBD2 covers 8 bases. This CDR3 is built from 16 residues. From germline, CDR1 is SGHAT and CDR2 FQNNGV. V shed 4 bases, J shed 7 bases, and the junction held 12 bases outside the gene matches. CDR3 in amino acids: CASSSSRTSPSNEQFF. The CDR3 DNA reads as TGTGCCAGCAGCTCCAGTCGGACTAGCCCTTCGAATGAGCAGTTCTTC.

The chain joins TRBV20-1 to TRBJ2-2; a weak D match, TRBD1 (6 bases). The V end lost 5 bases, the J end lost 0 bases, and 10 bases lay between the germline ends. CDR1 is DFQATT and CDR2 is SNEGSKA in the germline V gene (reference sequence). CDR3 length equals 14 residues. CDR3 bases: TGCAGTGCTGGGACACCCACGAACACCGGGGAGCTGTTTTTT. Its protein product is CSAGTPTNTGELFF.

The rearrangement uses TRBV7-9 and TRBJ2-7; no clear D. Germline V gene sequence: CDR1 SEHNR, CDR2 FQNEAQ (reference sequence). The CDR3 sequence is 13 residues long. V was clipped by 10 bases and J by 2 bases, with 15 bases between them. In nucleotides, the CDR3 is TGTGCCACCGTGGGGTCGACGGCCTACGAGCAGTACTTC. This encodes CATVGSTAYEQYF.